These T cell receptor beta chains were read from a single sample in a study of blood T cell repertoires in COVID-19. Repertoires were generated with immunoSEQ multiplex PCR, while TCRdb's copy carries only in-frame clones and drops some. The table has approximately 15,000 clones, roughly 89% seen once. Sequencing was performed on peripheral blood. These receptors all stem from a man aged 60 to 75 with active COVID-19. CDR3s include the opening cysteine and the closing phenylalanine or tryptophan. A D gene is named only where the DNA matches it firmly. The size field is filled for only some rows; it gives once, few, many or a size class.

clone size,D gene,V gene,J gene,CDR3 DNA,CDR3 protein
-,TRBD1,TRBV24-1,TRBJ1-2,TGTGCCACCAGTGAGGGGACAGGGGGCTCCCGTCGAGGATATGGCTACACCTTC,CATSEGTGGSRRGYGYTF
-,-,TRBV5-8,TRBJ1-3,TGTGCCAGCAGCTTACAGGCTGGAAACACCATATATTTT,CASSLQAGNTIYF
-,-,TRBV6-1,TRBJ2-5,TGTGCCAGCAGTGAAGCTGGCAGGCAAGAGACCCAGTACTTC,CASSEAGRQETQYF
-,-,TRBV15,TRBJ1-5,TGTGCCACCAGCCGGACAGCAAGCAATCAGCCCCAGCATTTT,CATSRTASNQPQHF
-,-,TRBV7-3,TRBJ1-2,TGTGCCAGCAGCTTCCACAGTAAATCAGATGGCTACACCTTC,CASSFHSKSDGYTF
once,-,TRBV7-9,TRBJ1-2,TGTGCCAGCAGCTTTCTAGAGAACTATGGCTACACCTTC,CASSFLENYGYTF
once,-,TRBV10-3,TRBJ2-2,TGTGCCATCAGTCAGGGGGGCAGGGCCGGGGAGCTGTTTTTT,CAISQGGRAGELFF
-,-,TRBV14,TRBJ2-3,TGTGCCAGCAGCCAAGATCGGCAGGGGCTACACACAGATACGCAGTATTTT,CASSQDRQGLHTDTQYF
-,-,TRBV28,TRBJ1-5,TGTGCCAGCAGTCGGGACTCTCCAACCCTCAATCAGCCCCAGCATTTT,CASSRDSPTLNQPQHF
-,TRBD1,TRBV11-3,TRBJ2-2,TGTGCCAGCAGCCGCATTCAGGGGGCCCACGGGGAGCTGTTTTTT,CASSRIQGAHGELFF
once,TRBD2,TRBV28,TRBJ2-5,TGTGCCAGCAGTTTAGGGACTAGTATCCAAGAGACCCAGTACTTC,CASSLGTSIQETQYF
-,-,TRBV7-7,TRBJ2-6,TGTGCCAGCAGCCGCGGGTTAAGTGGGGCCAACGTCCTGACTTTC,CASSRGLSGANVLTF
once,-,TRBV4-1,TRBJ2-1,TGCGCCACCACAGAGACACCGAGTTCCTACAATGAGCAGTTCTTC,CATTETPSSYNEQFF
-,-,TRBV6-6,TRBJ1-5,TGTGCCAGCACTGGGGGCGACCAGCCCCAGCATTTT,CASTGGDQPQHF
-,-,TRBV5-1,TRBJ1-1,TGCGCCAGCAGCTTATACAGGGCGGGGGACACTGAAGCTTTCTTT,CASSLYRAGDTEAFF
-,TRBD1,TRBV6-5,TRBJ1-6,TGTGCCGCGAAAGACAGGGATAATGGTTCACCCCTCCACTTT,CAAKDRDNGSPLHF
-,TRBD1,TRBV19,TRBJ1-5,TGTGCCAGTAGCCGAAGCGGGACAGGGGGCTCGGGCAATCAGCCCCAGCATTTT,CASSRSGTGGSGNQPQHF
-,-,TRBV4-1,TRBJ1-4,TGCGCCAGCAGCCAAGGGAAATGGGGCAGTGAAAAACTGTTTTTT,CASSQGKWGSEKLFF
-,-,TRBV27,TRBJ1-6,TGTGCCAGCAGTCCGTCGGGCAGGAGGAATTCACCCCTCCACTTT,CASSPSGRRNSPLHF
-,-,TRBV2,TRBJ1-5,TGTGCCAGCAGTGAACAGGGGCAGTTAAATCAGCCCCAGCATTTT,CASSEQGQLNQPQHF
-,-,TRBV5-6,TRBJ2-5,TGTGCCAGCAGCTTTGGAGTCCAAGAGACCCAGTACTTC,CASSFGVQETQYF
-,-,TRBV6-1,TRBJ2-5,TGTGCCAGCAGTGAAGGTGCATCGAGGGAGACCCAGTACTTC,CASSEGASRETQYF
-,-,TRBV5-1,TRBJ2-7,TGCGCCAGCAGACAGGGACGGCCGAACTCCTACGAGCAGTACTTC,CASRQGRPNSYEQYF
once,-,TRBV7-9,TRBJ2-7,TGTGCCAGCAGCGTCACTAGCCTCGAGCAGTACTTC,CASSVTSLEQYF
-,TRBD1,TRBV7-9,TRBJ2-3,TGTGCCAGCAGCTTATCCCGGGACAGCCTGGAGGGCACAGATACGCAGTATTTT,CASSLSRDSLEGTDTQYF
once,-,TRBV10-2,TRBJ2-2,TGCGCCAGCAGTGAGTCGGGGCTGGGGACCGGGGAGCTGTTTTTT,CASSESGLGTGELFF
once,TRBD1,TRBV28,TRBJ1-2,TGTGCCAGCAGTGAGACAGGGGAGGTCTATGGCTACACCTTC,CASSETGEVYGYTF
-,-,TRBV10-1,TRBJ2-1,TGCGCCAGCAGTGAGGGCAGGGGTTACGGTTTATACAATGAGCAGTTCTTC,CASSEGRGYGLYNEQFF
-,-,TRBV9,TRBJ1-3,TGTGCCAGCAGCGTAAACAGGGAGAACTCTGGAAACACCATATATTTT,CASSVNRENSGNTIYF
-,-,TRBV10-2,TRBJ1-6,TGCGCCAGCAGTGAGTCCGGCCAATCGGGTTCACCCCTCCACTTT,CASSESGQSGSPLHF
-,-,TRBV29-1,TRBJ2-1,TGCAGCGTTGTTGTGTCGAATGAGCAGTTCTTC,CSVVVSNEQFF